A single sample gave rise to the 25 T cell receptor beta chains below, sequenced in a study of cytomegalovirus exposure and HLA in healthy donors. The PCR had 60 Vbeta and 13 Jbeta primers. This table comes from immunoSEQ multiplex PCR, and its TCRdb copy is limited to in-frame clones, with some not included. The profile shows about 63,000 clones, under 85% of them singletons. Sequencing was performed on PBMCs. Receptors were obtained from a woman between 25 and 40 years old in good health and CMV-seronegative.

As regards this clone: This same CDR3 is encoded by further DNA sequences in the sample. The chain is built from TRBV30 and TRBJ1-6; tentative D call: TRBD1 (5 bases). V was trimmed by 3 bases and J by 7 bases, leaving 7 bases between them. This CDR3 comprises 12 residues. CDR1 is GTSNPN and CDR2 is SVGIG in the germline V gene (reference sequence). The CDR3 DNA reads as TGTGCCTGGAGCCCAGGGAATTCACCCCTCCACTTT. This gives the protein CAWSPGNSPLHF.

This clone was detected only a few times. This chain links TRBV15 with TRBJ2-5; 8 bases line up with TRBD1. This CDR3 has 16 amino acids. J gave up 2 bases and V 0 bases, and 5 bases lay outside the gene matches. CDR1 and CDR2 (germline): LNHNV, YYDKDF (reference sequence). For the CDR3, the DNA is TGTGCCACCAGCAGAGATGAGACAGGGGTTCAAGAGACCCAGTACTTC. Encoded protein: CATSRDETGVQETQYF.

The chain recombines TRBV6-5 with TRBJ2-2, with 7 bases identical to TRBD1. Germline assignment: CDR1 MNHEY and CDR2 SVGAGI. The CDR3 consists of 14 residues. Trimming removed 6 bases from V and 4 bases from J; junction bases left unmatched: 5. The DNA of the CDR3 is TGTGCCAGCAGGTTGGGACAGATCACCGGGGAGCTGTTTTTT. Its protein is CASRLGQITGELFF.

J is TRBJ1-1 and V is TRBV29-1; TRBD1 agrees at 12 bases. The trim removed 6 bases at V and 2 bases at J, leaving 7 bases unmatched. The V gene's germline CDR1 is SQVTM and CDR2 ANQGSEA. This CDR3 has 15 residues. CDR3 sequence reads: CSVSGDRGRNTEAFF. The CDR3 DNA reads TGCAGCGTCTCCGGGGACAGGGGGCGTAACACTGAAGCTTTCTTT.

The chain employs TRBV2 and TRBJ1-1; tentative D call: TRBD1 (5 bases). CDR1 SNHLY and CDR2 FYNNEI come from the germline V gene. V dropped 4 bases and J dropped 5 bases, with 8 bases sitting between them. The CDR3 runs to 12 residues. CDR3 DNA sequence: TGTGCCAGCAGTGCAGGGCAAACTGAAGCTTTCTTT. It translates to CASSAGQTEAFF.

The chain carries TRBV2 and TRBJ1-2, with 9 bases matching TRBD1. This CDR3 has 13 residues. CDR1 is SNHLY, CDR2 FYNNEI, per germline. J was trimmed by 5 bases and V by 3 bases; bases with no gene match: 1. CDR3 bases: TGTGCCAGCAGTGACGGACAGGGGTATGGCTACACCTTC. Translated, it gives CASSDGQGYGYTF.

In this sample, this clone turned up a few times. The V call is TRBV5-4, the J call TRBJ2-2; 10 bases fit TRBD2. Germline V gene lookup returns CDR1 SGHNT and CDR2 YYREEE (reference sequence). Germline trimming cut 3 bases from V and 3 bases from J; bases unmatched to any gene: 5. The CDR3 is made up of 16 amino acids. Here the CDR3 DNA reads TGTGCCAGCAGCTCTAGCGGGAGAATTGACACCGGGGAGCTGTTTTTT. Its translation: CASSSSGRIDTGELFF. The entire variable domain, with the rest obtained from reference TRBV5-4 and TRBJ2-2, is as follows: ETGVTQSPTHLIKTRGQQVTLRCSSQSGHNTVSWYQQALGQGPQFIFQYYREEENGRGNFPPRFSGLQFPNYSSELNVNALELDDSALYLCASSSSGRIDTGELFFGEGSRLTVL.

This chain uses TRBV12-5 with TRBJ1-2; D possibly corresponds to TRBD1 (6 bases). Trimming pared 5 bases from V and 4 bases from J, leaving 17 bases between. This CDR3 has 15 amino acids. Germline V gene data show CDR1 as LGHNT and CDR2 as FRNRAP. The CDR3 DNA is TGTGCTAGTGGTCCCCGTAGGGGGGGTAGCTATGGCTACACCTTC. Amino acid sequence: CASGPRRGGSYGYTF.

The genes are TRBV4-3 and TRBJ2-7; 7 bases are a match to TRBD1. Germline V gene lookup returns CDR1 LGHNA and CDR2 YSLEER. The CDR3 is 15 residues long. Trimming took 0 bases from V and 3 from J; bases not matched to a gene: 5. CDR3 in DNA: TGCGCCAGCAGCCAAGAATGGGCAGGGGGCTACGAGCAGTACTTC. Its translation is CASSQEWAGGYEQYF.

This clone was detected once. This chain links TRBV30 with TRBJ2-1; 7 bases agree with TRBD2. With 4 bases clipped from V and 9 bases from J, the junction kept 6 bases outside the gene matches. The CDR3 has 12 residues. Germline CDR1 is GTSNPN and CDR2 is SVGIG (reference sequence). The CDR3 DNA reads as TGTGCCTGGAACTACGTAGCGGGTGAGCAGTTCTTC. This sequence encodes CAWNYVAGEQFF.

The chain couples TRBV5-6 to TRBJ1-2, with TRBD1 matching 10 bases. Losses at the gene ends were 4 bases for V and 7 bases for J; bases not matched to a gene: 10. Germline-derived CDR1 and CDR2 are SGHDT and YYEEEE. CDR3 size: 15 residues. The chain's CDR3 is CASSLGQGGQAGYTF. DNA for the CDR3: TGTGCCAGCAGCCTAGGACAGGGGGGGCAAGCTGGCTACACCTTC.

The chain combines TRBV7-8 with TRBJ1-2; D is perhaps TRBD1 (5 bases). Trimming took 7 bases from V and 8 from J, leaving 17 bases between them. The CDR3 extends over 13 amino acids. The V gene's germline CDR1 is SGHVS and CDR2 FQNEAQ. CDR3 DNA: TGTGCCAGCAACTCAGGGAAGGGTGGAGGCTACACCTTC. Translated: CASNSGKGGGYTF.

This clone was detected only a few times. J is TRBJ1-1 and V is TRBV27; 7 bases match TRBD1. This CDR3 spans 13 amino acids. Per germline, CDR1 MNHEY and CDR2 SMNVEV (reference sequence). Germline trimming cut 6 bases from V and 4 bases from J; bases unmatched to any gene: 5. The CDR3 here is CASSTGVVTEAFF. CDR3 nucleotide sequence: TGTGCCAGCAGCACAGGGGTGGTCACTGAAGCTTTCTTT.

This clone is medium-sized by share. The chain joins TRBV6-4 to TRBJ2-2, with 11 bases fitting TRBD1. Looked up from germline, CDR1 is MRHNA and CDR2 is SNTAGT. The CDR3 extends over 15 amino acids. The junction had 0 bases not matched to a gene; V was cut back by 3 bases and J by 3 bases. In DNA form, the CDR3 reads TGTGCCAGCAGTGAGGGACAGGGGGACACCGGGGAGCTGTTTTTT. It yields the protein CASSEGQGDTGELFF.

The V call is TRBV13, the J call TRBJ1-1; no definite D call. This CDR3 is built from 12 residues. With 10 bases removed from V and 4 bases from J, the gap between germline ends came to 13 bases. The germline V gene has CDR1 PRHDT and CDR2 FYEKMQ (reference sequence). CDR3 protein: CAIPSRGTEAFF. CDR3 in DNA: TGTGCCATCCCGTCCAGAGGCACTGAAGCTTTCTTT.

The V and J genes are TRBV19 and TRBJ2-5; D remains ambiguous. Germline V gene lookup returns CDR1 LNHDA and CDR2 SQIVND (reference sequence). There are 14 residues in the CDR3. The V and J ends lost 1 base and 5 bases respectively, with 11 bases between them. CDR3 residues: CASSIGQSTETQYF. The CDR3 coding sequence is TGTGCCAGTAGTATAGGGCAGTCAACGGAGACCCAGTACTTC. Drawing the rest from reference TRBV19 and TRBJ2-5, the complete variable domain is DGGITQSPKYLFRKEGQNVTLSCEQNLNHDAMYWYRQDPGQGLRLIYYSQIVNDFQKGDIAEGYSVSREKKESFPLTVTSAQKNPTAFYLCASSIGQSTETQYFGPGTRLLVL.

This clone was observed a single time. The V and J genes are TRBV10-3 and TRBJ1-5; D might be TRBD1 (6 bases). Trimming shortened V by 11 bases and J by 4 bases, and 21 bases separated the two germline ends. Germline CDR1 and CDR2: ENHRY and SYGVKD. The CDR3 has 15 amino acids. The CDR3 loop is CASDPQGWENQPQHF. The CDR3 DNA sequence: TGTGCCTCCGACCCTCAGGGGTGGGAAAATCAGCCCCAGCATTTT.

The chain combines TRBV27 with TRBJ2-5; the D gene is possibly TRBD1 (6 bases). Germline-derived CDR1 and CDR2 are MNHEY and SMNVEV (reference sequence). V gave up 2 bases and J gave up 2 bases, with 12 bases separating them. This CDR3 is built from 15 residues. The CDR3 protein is CASSLQGRGQETQYF. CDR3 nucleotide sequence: TGTGCCAGCAGTTTACAGGGGAGAGGACAAGAGACCCAGTACTTC.

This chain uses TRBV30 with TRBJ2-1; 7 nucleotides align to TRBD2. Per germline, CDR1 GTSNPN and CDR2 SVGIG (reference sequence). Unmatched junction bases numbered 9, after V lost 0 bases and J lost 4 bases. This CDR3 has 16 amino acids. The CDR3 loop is CAWSVGPGGGYNEQFF. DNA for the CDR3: TGTGCCTGGAGTGTAGGTCCGGGAGGCGGGTACAATGAGCAGTTCTTC.

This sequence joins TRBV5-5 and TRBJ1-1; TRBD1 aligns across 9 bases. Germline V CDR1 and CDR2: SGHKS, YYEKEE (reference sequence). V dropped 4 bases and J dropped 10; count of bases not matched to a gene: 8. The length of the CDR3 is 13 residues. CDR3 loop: CASSPGGDRVAFF. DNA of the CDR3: TGTGCCAGCAGCCCCGGCGGGGACAGGGTAGCTTTCTTT.

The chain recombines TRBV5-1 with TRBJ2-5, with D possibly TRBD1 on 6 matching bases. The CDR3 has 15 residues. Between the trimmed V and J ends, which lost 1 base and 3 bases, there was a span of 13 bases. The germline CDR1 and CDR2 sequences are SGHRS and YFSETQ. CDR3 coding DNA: TGCGCCAGCAGCTTGCAGGGGACGGCGGAAGAGACCCAGTACTTC. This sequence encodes CASSLQGTAEETQYF. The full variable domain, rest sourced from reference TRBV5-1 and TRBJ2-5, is KAGVTQTPRYLIKTRGQQVTLSCSPISGHRSVSWYQQTPGQGLQFLFEYFSETQRNKGNFPGRFSGRQFSNSRSEMNVSTLELGDSALYLCASSLQGTAEETQYFGPGTRLLVL.

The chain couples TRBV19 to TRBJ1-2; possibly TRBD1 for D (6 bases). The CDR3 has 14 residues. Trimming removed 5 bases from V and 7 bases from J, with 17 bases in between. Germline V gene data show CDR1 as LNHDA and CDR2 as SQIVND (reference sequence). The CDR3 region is CASSPPRQASGYTF. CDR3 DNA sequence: TGTGCCAGTAGTCCTCCTCGACAGGCGTCTGGCTACACCTTC.

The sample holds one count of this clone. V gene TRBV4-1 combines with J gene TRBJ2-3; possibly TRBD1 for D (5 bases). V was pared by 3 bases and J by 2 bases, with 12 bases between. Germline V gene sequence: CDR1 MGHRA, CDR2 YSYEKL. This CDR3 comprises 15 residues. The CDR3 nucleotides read TGCGCCAGCAGCCAGCCCAGGGCGCACACAGATACGCAGTATTTT. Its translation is CASSQPRAHTDTQYF.

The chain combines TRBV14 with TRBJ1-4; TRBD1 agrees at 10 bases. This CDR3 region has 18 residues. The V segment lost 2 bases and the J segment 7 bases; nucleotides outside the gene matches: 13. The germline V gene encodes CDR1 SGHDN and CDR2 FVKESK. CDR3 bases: TGTGCCAGCAGCCAATCGGGACAGGGGCTTCGACCCTTTGAAAAACTGTTTTTT. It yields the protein CASSQSGQGLRPFEKLFF.

The CDR3, as DNA: TGTGCCAGCAGCTTAGCTGGAGGTGTCATTCAGTACTTC. Protein sequence: CASSLAGGVIQYF. J is TRBJ2-4 and V is TRBV7-2; D perhaps matches TRBD2 (5 bases). Germline loops: CDR1 SGHTA, CDR2 FQGNSA. The CDR3 spans 13 residues. Trimming cost V 0 bases and J 9 bases, with 9 bases left between them.